This TCR beta chain originates from a study of T cell changes during pregnancy in multiple sclerosis. The CDR3 has 12 residues. CDR1 and CDR2 from the germline V gene are MDHEN and SYDVKM. The V gene lost 6 bases and the J gene lost 7 bases, with 13 bases spanning the gap. The protocol was immunoSEQ multiplex PCR, while the TCRdb copy is restricted to in-frame clones and leaves out a portion. The data contain some 97,000 clones, more than 90% of them singletons. Here the sequenced sample was peripheral blood, taken in the second trimester of pregnancy. The sequence derives from a female donor with multiple sclerosis, enrolled in a pregnancy study. The chain employs TRBV28 and TRBJ2-7; D not certain. This CDR3 reads CASSPIFGEQYF. CDR3 in DNA: TGTGCCAGCAGCCCTATCTTCGGGGAGCAGTACTTC.